The T cell receptor (beta chain) described here comes from a study of OX40 agonist ivuxolimab in advanced cancers. Across the study: The group had a mean age of 60 years, ranged from about 20 to 90, and was around 82% male.

Points from the study as a whole: There were, on average, more expanded clones in CD8+ T cells than in CD4+. Clonal expansion by week 6 occurred in CD4+ and CD8+ blood T cells (at 0.1 to 3.0 mg/kg).

Note on this clone: Its antigen is currently unknown.

Trimming pared 6 bases from V and 2 bases from J, leaving 10 bases between. Germline CDR1 reads SGHTA; CDR2 reads FQGNSA. The CDR3 contains 13 residues. Libraries were prepared by immunoSEQ multiplex PCR; TCRdb keeps only in-frame clonotypes and omits some of them. The sample gives over 55,000 clones, more than 80% of which show up once; roughly 1.8% is in the top ten. Here the sequenced sample was CD4+ or CD8+ T cells sorted from blood, taken in a trial of the OX40 agonist ivuxolimab. The genes are TRBV7-2 and TRBJ2-5, with TRBD1 as a possible D gene (8 bases). This receptor was obtained from an adult with an advanced solid tumor such as melanoma, head and neck, liver or kidney cancer. Written as DNA, the CDR3 is TGTGCCAGCAGACAGGGGGGGCAAGAGACCCAGTACTTC. Translated, it gives CASRQGGQETQYF.